One sample yielded the 3 T cell receptor beta chains listed below, sequenced in a study of blood T cell repertoires in COVID-19 (dated by TCRdb to 2018 to 2020). The receptor library was made with the immunoSEQ multiplex PCR assay. Entries here come from immuneACCESS through TCRdb and include only in-frame sequences with V and J called. Some clones fail to appear in such tables; in the studies checked, an unresolved V gene covers under half of the shortfall, and the cause of the remainder is unknown. Counted in this sample were fewer than 300,000 clones; 80% to 95% of them appeared once. The ten largest clones represent 2.2% of the sample. The source material was peripheral blood. The receptors here all came from a woman between 25 and 40 years old with COVID-19, enrolled during active disease.

In DNA form, the CDR3 reads TGTGCCAGTAGTCCGAGGGGACAGGGATGGAATGGGGAGCTGTTTTTT. Translation: CASSPRGQGWNGELFF. J is TRBJ2-2 and V is TRBV19; 9 positions agree with TRBD1. There are 16 residues in the CDR3. J gave up 8 bases and V 5 bases, and 12 bases lay outside the gene matches. Germline loops: CDR1 LNHDA, CDR2 SQIVND (reference sequence).

This clone was recorded once. This chain joins TRBV10-2 and TRBJ1-1, with a tentative D call TRBD1 (6 bases). From germline, CDR1 is WSHSY and CDR2 SAAADI. The CDR3 length is 10 residues. Trimming took 4 bases from V and 14 from J, leaving 11 bases between them. CDR3 sequence: CASSGRDTFF. The CDR3 DNA follows: TGCGCCAGCAGTGGTCGGGACACCTTCTTT.

J is TRBJ2-2 and V is TRBV27; perhaps TRBD1 as D (6 bases). Trimming took 3 bases from V and 5 from J, leaving 13 bases between them. The CDR3 covers 15 residues. Looked up from germline, CDR1 is MNHEY and CDR2 is SMNVEV (reference sequence). As DNA, the CDR3 is TGTGCCAGCAGTTTGTCAGGGGTCCGAACCGGGGAGCTGTTTTTT. This encodes CASSLSGVRTGELFF.